This T cell receptor (beta chain) was documented in a study of Graves' ophthalmopathy and Graves' hyperthyroidism. Using RNA transcripts, the TCR beta CDR3 regions were amplified. RT-PCR was first run with HTBI primers, then multiplex PCR in a second round. TCRdb reprocessed the multiplex PCR reads via MiXCR and lists one record per CDR3 protein. The table records 1 million to 1.3 million distinct CDR3 sequences, about 40% of them present only once. This clonotype was seen many times. V was shortened by 9 bases and J by 2 bases, with 10 bases between the two germline ends. CDR3 length equals 14 residues. Germline values: CDR1 KGHDR, CDR2 SFDVKD.

Sequenced: peripheral blood or thyroid tissue (not recorded which). The sequence came from an adult man with Graves' hyperthyroidism. This chain connects TRBV24-1 to TRBJ2-6; D is possibly TRBD1 (5 bases). CDR3 bases: TGTGCCACCTTCAGGGTCGCTGGGGCCAACGTCCTGACTTTC. This encodes CATFRVAGANVLTF.